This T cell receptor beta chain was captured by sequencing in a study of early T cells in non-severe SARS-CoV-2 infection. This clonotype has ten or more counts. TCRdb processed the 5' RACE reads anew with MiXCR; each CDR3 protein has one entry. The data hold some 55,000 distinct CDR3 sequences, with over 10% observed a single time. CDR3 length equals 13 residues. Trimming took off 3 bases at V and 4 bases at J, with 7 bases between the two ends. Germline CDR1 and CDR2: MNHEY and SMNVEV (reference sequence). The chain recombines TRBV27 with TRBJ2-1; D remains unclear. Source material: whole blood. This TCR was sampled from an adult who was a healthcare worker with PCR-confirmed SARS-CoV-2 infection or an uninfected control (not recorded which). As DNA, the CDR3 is TGTGCCAGCAGTTTGGGCGGATACAATGAGCAGTTCTTC. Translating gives CASSLGGYNEQFF.